Below are 7 T cell receptor beta chains sequenced from a single sample in a study of tumor-infiltrating lymphocytes in primary liver carcinoma. Co-extraction of RNA and DNA was performed on 20-30 mg of unsorted bulk tissue. Synthesis of TCR beta cDNA was carried out from 450 to 500 ng total RNA with a constant-region primer. Generation of the TCR beta libraries relied on three nested multiplex PCR rounds using slightly modified ARM-PCR. The study ran its first two PCR rounds for nine to eleven cycles each, using TRBV1-TRBV30 forward primers and a C-beta reverse primer. TCRdb called the multiplex PCR reads again in MiXCR, with one record for every CDR3 protein. The sample shows roughly 200,000 distinct CDR3 sequences, roughly 80% of them seen only once. Sequenced input: tumor tissue from primary liver carcinoma. Receptors were obtained from a man in his forties with primary liver carcinoma and hepatitis B virus infection.

As concerns this clonotype: This may be a read error, as it is one base from a much larger clone. The V call is TRBV10-3, the J call TRBJ1-1; D gene ambiguous. Germline values: CDR1 ENHRY, CDR2 SYGVKD. The V end was cut by 4 bases, the J end by 0 bases, with 12 bases between. This CDR3 comprises 15 residues. The CDR3 DNA is TGTGCCATCAGTGCTGAGGAGGGTATGAACACTGAAGCTTTCTTT. Its translation: CAISAEEGMNTEAFF.

As concerns this clonotype: The junction differs from germline at one of its ends, possibly a read error. The V call is TRBV11-1, the J call TRBJ2-6; the D gene could be TRBD1 or TRBD2 (5 bases each). CDR3 size: 14 residues. From germline, CDR1 is SGHAT and CDR2 FQDESV (reference sequence). CDR3 DNA sequence: TGTGCCAGCAGCTGGAATTCTGGGACCAACGTCCTGGCTTTC. Protein: CASSWNSGTNVLAF.

The sample holds one count of this clonotype. Possible read error: a much larger clone is one base away. The chain employs TRBV28 and TRBJ2-6, with D hard to call. Germline V lookup: CDR1 MDHEN, CDR2 SYDVKM. The CDR3 is made up of 15 amino acids. Here the CDR3 DNA reads TGTGTCAGCAGTGTCTCTAGTGACTGGGCCAACGTCCTGACTTTC. This sequence encodes CVSSVSSDWANVLTF.

As regards this clonotype: At one boundary the junction diverges from the germline segment, which might be a read error. The rearrangement joins TRBV29-1 to TRBJ1-1; no clear D gene. The CDR3 consists of 13 residues. The germline V gene encodes CDR1 SQVTM and CDR2 ANQGSEA. The CDR3 is CSVGVRLNTGAFF. CDR3 DNA: TGCAGCGTTGGCGTCCGACTGAACACTGGAGCTTTCTTT. The entire variable domain, with the rest obtained from reference TRBV29-1 and TRBJ1-1, is as follows: SAVISQKPSRDICQRGTSLTIQCQVDSQVTMMFWYRQQPGQSLTLIATANQGSEATYESGFVIDKFPISRPNLTFSTLTVSNMSPEDSSIYLCSVGVRLNTGAFFGQGTRLTVV.

For this clonotype: The junction does not match germline at one end; this may be a read error. The chain combines TRBV4-3 with TRBJ2-7; D ambiguous. Looked up from germline, CDR1 is LGHNA and CDR2 is YSLEER. The CDR3 runs 13 residues. CDR3 coding DNA: TGCGCCAACAGCCAAGAGGCAAACCACGAGCAGTACTTC. This gives the protein CANSQEANHEQYF.

This clonotype was counted once. Sequence at one end of the junction differs from germline and may be a read error. The chain recombines TRBV4-3 with TRBJ2-3; D perhaps matches TRBD2 (5 bases). This CDR3 has 15 residues. Germline V lookup: CDR1 LGHNA, CDR2 YSLEER. CDR3 amino acids: CACSQDLGAVDTQYF. The CDR3 DNA reads as TGCGCCTGCAGCCAAGATCTGGGAGCGGTAGATACGCAGTATTTT.

As for this clonotype: A junction boundary mismatches the germline segment, possibly from a read error. V gene TRBV12-3 or TRBV12-4 combines with J gene TRBJ2-1, with TRBD2 as a possible D gene (5 bases). This CDR3 region has 16 residues. The CDR3 nucleotides are TGTGCCAGCAGTTTCAGAGGAGCTAGCACCTACAATGAGCAGCTCTTC. Amino acids: CASSFRGASTYNEQLF.